Listed below are T cell receptor beta chains from one sample, sequenced in a study of blood T cell repertoires in COVID-19. Sequenced by immunoSEQ multiplex PCR; TCRdb stores in-frame clones only, minus some. The table shows 350,000 to 450,000 clones, with roughly 90% occurring only once. Sequenced input: PBMCs or T cells enriched from blood (not recorded which). These receptors all come from a woman between 40 and 50 years old who had been exposed to COVID-19. CDR3s include the opening cysteine and the closing phenylalanine or tryptophan. The D gene is left open where the match is weak. Clone size appears in some rows only: once, few, many, or a class for an expanded clone.

J: TRBJ2-7
V: TRBV11-2
D: NA
size: NA
CDR3: CASSSRREYEQYF
DNA: TGTGCCAGCAGCTCCCGCCGAGAGTACGAGCAGTACTTC

J: TRBJ1-1
V: TRBV10-3
D: TRBD1
size: once
CDR3: CAIRPGQGGTEAFF
DNA: TGTGCCATCAGGCCGGGACAGGGCGGCACTGAAGCTTTCTTT

J: TRBJ2-1
V: TRBV9
D: NA
size: NA
CDR3: CASSGIEPFDEQFF
DNA: TGTGCCAGCAGCGGAATAGAGCCTTTTGATGAGCAGTTCTTC

J: TRBJ1-1
V: TRBV6-4
D: NA
size: NA
CDR3: CASSDEGLGNTEAFF
DNA: TGTGCCAGCAGTGACGAGGGACTGGGGAACACTGAAGCTTTCTTT

J: TRBJ2-5
V: TRBV7-8
D: NA
size: NA
CDR3: CASSSRGSETQYF
DNA: TGTGCCAGCAGCTCCAGGGGCTCGGAGACCCAGTACTTC

J: TRBJ2-1
V: TRBV24-1
D: TRBD2
size: NA
CDR3: CATSDRGRGKTWNEQFF
DNA: TGTGCCACCAGTGACCGGGGGAGGGGCAAAACTTGGAATGAGCAGTTCTTC

J: TRBJ1-3
V: TRBV10-3
D: TRBD1
size: NA
CDR3: CAISAQGASHTIYF
DNA: TGTGCCATCAGTGCCCAGGGGGCAAGTCACACCATATATTTT

J: TRBJ1-1
V: TRBV11-3
D: NA
size: NA
CDR3: CASTRGTGTEAFF
DNA: TGTGCCAGCACCCGGGGGACTGGCACTGAAGCTTTCTTT

J: TRBJ1-5
V: TRBV19
D: NA
size: NA
CDR3: CASTLGQELYQPQHF
DNA: TGTGCCAGTACTCTGGGGCAGGAGTTGTATCAGCCCCAGCATTTT

J: TRBJ1-4
V: TRBV27
D: TRBD1
size: NA
CDR3: CASSRRQGGGEKLFF
DNA: TGTGCCAGCAGCCGACGACAGGGGGGAGGAGAAAAACTGTTTTTT

J: TRBJ2-2
V: TRBV4-1
D: NA
size: NA
CDR3: CASSQEGQGRILAGELFF
DNA: TGCGCCAGCAGCCAAGAGGGGCAGGGGAGAATCTTGGCCGGGGAGCTGTTTTTT

J: TRBJ2-2
V: TRBV30
D: NA
size: once
CDR3: CAWSVQPGGTGELFF
DNA: TGTGCCTGGAGTGTACAGCCCGGAGGGACCGGGGAGCTGTTTTTT

J: TRBJ1-1
V: TRBV5-1
D: NA
size: NA
CDR3: CASSAGDMNTEAFF
DNA: TGCGCCAGCAGCGCGGGAGACATGAACACTGAAGCTTTCTTT

J: TRBJ2-7
V: TRBV6-5
D: NA
size: NA
CDR3: CASSYREQSYEQYF
DNA: TGTGCCAGCAGTTATCGGGAACAATCCTACGAGCAGTACTTC

J: TRBJ1-2
V: TRBV6-2/TRBV6-3
D: TRBD1
size: once
CDR3: CASSNPDRGYVGYTF
DNA: TGTGCCAGCAGTAACCCCGACAGGGGCTACGTTGGCTACACCTTC

J: TRBJ2-5
V: TRBV5-6
D: NA
size: NA
CDR3: CASSLSGFPKETQYF
DNA: TGTGCCAGCAGCTTATCCGGGTTCCCCAAAGAGACCCAGTACTTC

J: TRBJ1-1
V: TRBV19
D: NA
size: NA
CDR3: CASSRAQGMNTEAFF
DNA: TGTGCCAGTAGCCGAGCGCAGGGGATGAACACTGAAGCTTTCTTT

J: TRBJ1-1
V: TRBV6-1
D: NA
size: NA
CDR3: CASSERVGGAFF
DNA: TGTGCCAGCAGTGAACGTGTCGGCGGAGCTTTCTTT

J: TRBJ1-2
V: TRBV7-9
D: NA
size: few
CDR3: CASSLASGYTF
DNA: TGTGCCAGCAGCTTAGCCAGTGGCTACACCTTC

J: TRBJ1-6
V: TRBV15
D: TRBD1
size: NA
CDR3: CATRRSGGNSPLHF
DNA: TGTGCCACCAGGCGGTCAGGGGGTAATTCACCCCTCCACTTT